What follows are 14 T cell receptor beta chains derived from one specimen sequenced in a study of patients and donors after allogeneic stem cell transplantation. TCRdb processed the RT-PCR reads anew with MiXCR; each CDR3 protein has one entry. The repertoire consists of about 960,000 distinct CDR3 sequences, with more than 15% occurring once and the leading ten covering 5% to 6.5%. Sequenced input: blood, either unsorted or a sorted T cell fraction (not recorded which). The origin of the receptors is a human donor who was either an allogeneic HSCT recipient or a stem cell or donor lymphocyte infusion donor (not recorded which). It is not recorded whose cells these are; they may come from a transplant donor.

V and J are TRBV7-3 and TRBJ2-2; TRBD2 matches 9 bases. Germline V CDR1 and CDR2: SGHTA, FQGTGA. The CDR3 length is 16 residues. The V and J ends lost 5 bases and 2 bases, in that order; junction bases with no gene match: 6. In nucleotides, the CDR3 is TGTGCCAGCAGCCGGCCAGCGGGAGGAAACACCGGGGAGCTGTTTTTT. Protein: CASSRPAGGNTGELFF. Drawing the rest from reference TRBV7-3 and TRBJ2-2, the complete variable domain is GAGVSQTPSNKVTEKGKYVELRCDPISGHTALYWYRQSLGQGPEFLIYFQGTGAADDSGLPNDRFFAVRPEGSVSTLKIQRTERGDSAVYLCASSRPAGGNTGELFFGEGSRLTVL.

The J gene is TRBJ2-3, the V gene TRBV7-9, with D hard to call. The V end was cut by 8 bases, the J end by 6 bases, with 9 bases between. CDR1 and CDR2 from the germline V gene are SEHNR and FQNEAQ (reference sequence). This CDR3 has 11 amino acids. CDR3 protein: CASFTGDTQYF. The CDR3 bases are TGTGCCAGCTTCACCGGGGATACGCAGTATTTT.

This clonotype has a count of ten or more. The chain couples TRBV6-2 or TRBV6-3 to TRBJ2-2; no firm D call. The germline V and J ends were trimmed by 7 bases and 6 bases, with 9 bases remaining between them. The CDR3 length is 12 residues. Germline V CDR1 and CDR2: MNHEY, SVGEGT. The CDR3 spells CASNHAPGELFF. DNA of the CDR3: TGTGCCAGCAACCACGCCCCCGGGGAGCTGTTTTTT.

This clonotype was counted many times. The chain recombines TRBV10-3 with TRBJ2-2; perhaps TRBD1 as D (5 bases). The CDR3 totals 13 residues. The germline CDR1 and CDR2 sequences are ENHRY and SYGVKD. V lost 10 bases and J lost 3, with 12 bases in between. CDR3 sequence reads: CATLGHDTGELFF. The CDR3 DNA reads TGTGCCACCCTAGGACACGACACCGGGGAGCTGTTTTTT.

This clonotype was observed many times. This sequence joins TRBV18 and TRBJ2-7; D gene ambiguous. The CDR3 runs 12 residues. Germline V gives CDR1 KGHSH, CDR2 LQKENI. Trimming pared 3 bases from V and 4 bases from J, leaving 7 bases between. As DNA, the CDR3 is TGTGCCAGCTCACCCCGTCCTTACGAGCAGTACTTC. Encoded protein: CASSPRPYEQYF.

This clonotype was seen more than once but under ten times. This chain connects TRBV28 to TRBJ1-2; D unclear. Germline V gives CDR1 MDHEN, CDR2 SYDVKM. The V end lost 2 bases, the J end lost 4 bases, and 11 bases lay between the germline ends. The CDR3 is 14 residues long. CDR3 region: CASSLGPAIYGYTF. For the CDR3, the DNA is TGTGCCAGCAGTTTAGGTCCCGCCATCTATGGCTACACCTTC.

This clonotype turned up a few times. The chain uses TRBV12-3 or TRBV12-4 and TRBJ2-6; TRBD2 aligns across 8 bases. The CDR3 has 16 amino acids. The trim removed 7 bases at V and 4 bases at J, leaving 9 bases unmatched. CDR3: CASILGPGGGANVLTF. DNA of the CDR3: TGTGCCAGCATCCTGGGTCCGGGAGGGGGGGCCAACGTCCTGACTTTC.

This sequence joins TRBV5-1 and TRBJ2-7, with 11 bases aligning to TRBD2. J gave up 3 bases and V 4 bases, and 9 bases lay outside the gene matches. The CDR3 is 16 residues long. Germline CDR1 SGHRS, CDR2 YFSETQ. The CDR3 region has the DNA TGCGCCAGCAGCATCACCGGGACTAGCGGCCTCTACGAGCAGTACTTC. Its protein product is CASSITGTSGLYEQYF.

This clonotype was picked up a small number of times. The chain recombines TRBV7-2 with TRBJ1-6; 7 nucleotides match TRBD1. This CDR3 is built from 16 residues. From germline, CDR1 is SGHTA and CDR2 FQGNSA. The V segment lost 1 base and the J segment 6 bases; nucleotides outside the gene matches: 6. CDR3 DNA sequence: TGTGCCAGCAGCTTAGGGCCGGGACAGACTAATTCACCCCTCCACTTT. It encodes CASSLGPGQTNSPLHF.

The chain links TRBV20-1 to TRBJ1-1; D not certain. Trimming shortened V by 5 bases and J by 10 bases, and 17 bases separated the two germline ends. Germline CDR1 is DFQATT and CDR2 is SNEGSKA (reference sequence). There are 12 residues in the CDR3. The CDR3 here is CSAFVKKERAFF. The CDR3 DNA reads TGCAGTGCTTTCGTTAAGAAAGAGCGAGCTTTCTTT.

This clonotype came up a few times. V gene TRBV5-6 combines with J gene TRBJ1-5, with D tentatively TRBD1 (5 bases). CDR1 and CDR2 from the germline V gene are SGHDT and YYEEEE. The CDR3 spans 16 residues. V was cut by 2 bases and J by 0 bases, with 12 bases left in between. Written as DNA, the CDR3 is TGTGCCAGCAGCTTTTTTGGGGACCTTAGCAATCAGCCCCAGCATTTT. Translating it yields CASSFFGDLSNQPQHF.

The rearrangement joins TRBV24-1 to TRBJ2-1; 16 positions agree with TRBD2. CDR1 is KGHDR and CDR2 is SFDVKD in the germline V gene. V lost 4 bases to trimming and J lost 9 bases; unmatched junction nucleotides: 8. This CDR3 spans 17 amino acids. The CDR3 bases are TGTGCCACCAGTGAGACGGGACTAGCGGGGGGGCCTAGTGAGCAGTTCTTC. Its protein is CATSETGLAGGPSEQFF.

V usage is TRBV27 and J usage is TRBJ1-2; 7 nucleotides agree with TRBD1. The V gene's germline CDR1 is MNHEY and CDR2 SMNVEV (reference sequence). Trimming removed 2 bases from V and 7 bases from J; junction bases left unmatched: 13. The CDR3 covers 16 residues. CDR3 nucleotide sequence: TGTGCCAGCAGTTTAGGCGGCTCGACAGGGCGATCTGGCTACACCTTC. Translated: CASSLGGSTGRSGYTF.

The chain is built from TRBV10-3 and TRBJ1-4; D gene ambiguous. From germline, CDR1 is ENHRY and CDR2 SYGVKD. The length of the CDR3 is 12 residues. Trimming left V 8 bases short and J 0 bases short, with 4 bases between. DNA of the CDR3: TGTGCCATCGGGACAACTAATGAAAAACTGTTTTTT. Translated, it gives CAIGTTNEKLFF.